This T cell receptor beta chain was captured by sequencing in a study of T cells in women clearing cervical HPV infection. Findings of the study overall: CIN3+ cases had significantly higher TCR richness than controls; evenness did not differ.

CDR1 is SNHLY, CDR2 FYNNEI, per germline. This CDR3 comprises 14 residues. immunoSEQ multiplex PCR used an average of 1200 ng genomic DNA. Libraries were prepared by immunoSEQ multiplex PCR; TCRdb keeps only in-frame clonotypes and omits some of them. There are roughly 21,000 clones in the sample, with less than 7.5% held by the top ten. To note about this clone: Its antigen is not identified. The CDR3 goes on 3 residues after the read ends, and that part is filled in from the germline J gene.

Specimen: blood buffy coat. The rearrangement uses TRBV2 and TRBJ2-4; 13 nucleotides align to TRBD2. The source of this sequence is a woman aged 18 to 75 with a cervical HPV16 infection that either progressed to CIN3+ or cleared (not recorded which). CDR3 in amino acids: CASRGTSGDGIQYF. The CDR3 bases that were read are TGTGCCAGCCGCGGGACTAGCGGGGACGGTATT.